These T cell receptor beta chains were read from a single sample in a study of CD8 T cells in ankylosing spondylitis. Each CDR3 protein gets one entry after TCRdb re-called the 5' RACE reads with MiXCR. The sample has about 110,000 distinct CDR3 sequences; around 24% are singletons. Material for sequencing was synovial fluid, either unsorted or a sorted T cell fraction (not recorded which). The receptors derive from a male donor with ankylosing spondylitis. The conserved cysteine and the conserved F or W are not part of the CDR3 here.

>TRBJ2-3|TRBV11-2
ASSYREGQVTDTQY
>TRBJ2-2|TRBV6-1
ASTPRGPNTGELF
>TRBJ2-3|TRBV5-8
ASSWRLAGGLGDTQY
>TRBJ2-4|TRBV2
ASSLSQGIAKNIQY
>TRBJ2-7|TRBV2
ASSPGTGSEQY
>TRBJ2-2|TRBV29-1
SVDRNTGELF
>TRBJ2-7|TRBV29-1
SVEGLAQNEQY
>TRBJ2-7|TRBV19
ASSIKVAGSYEQY
>TRBJ2-2|TRBV19
ASRAGQTNTGELF
>TRBJ2-1|TRBV7-8
ASSLSSSYNEQF
>TRBJ2-1|TRBV30
AWRRGLVGEQF
>TRBJ2-7|TRBV11-2
ASSPGQNSYEQY
>TRBJ1-5|TRBV19
ASRDRVSNQPQH
>TRBJ2-6|TRBV20-1
SARREGGANVLT
>TRBJ1-4|TRBV12-3/TRBV12-4
ASSLARGSNEKLF
>TRBJ2-4|TRBV6-1
ASSVFSLAKNIQY
>TRBJ2-2|TRBV12-3/TRBV12-4
ASSFYTGGWTGELF
>TRBJ1-1|TRBV18
ASSPGELNTEAF
>TRBJ1-2|TRBV10-3
AISSTGYDGYT
>TRBJ1-2|TRBV7-2
ASSLAYYGYT
>TRBJ1-5|TRBV30
AWSNGQPQH
>TRBJ2-3|TRBV4-1
ASSLTTGPTDTQY
>TRBJ1-2|TRBV3-1
ASSQGSHITNYGYT
>TRBJ1-6|TRBV7-6
ASSHYSPLH
>TRBJ2-3|TRBV29-1
GSTSTDTQY
>TRBJ2-2|TRBV7-6
ASSLASVGELF
>TRBJ1-6|TRBV19
ASSVVGSPLH
>TRBJ2-1|TRBV4-2
ASSQRGLNNEQF
>TRBJ2-1|TRBV24-1
ATSDLGLAGGRRQF
>TRBJ2-7|TRBV20-1
SVRGGIGEQY
>TRBJ2-5|TRBV11-2
ASSLELAAQETQY
>TRBJ2-1|TRBV15
ATSRDGTAFYNEQF
>TRBJ1-1|TRBV12-3/TRBV12-4
ASSLFRTNTEAF
>TRBJ2-7|TRBV7-9
ASSLVGGQGNEQY
>TRBJ1-3|TRBV12-3/TRBV12-4
ASSSDRVTGNTIY
>TRBJ2-7|TRBV5-5
ASSFGSGTYEQY
>TRBJ2-3|TRBV9
ASSVGPSSTDTQY
>TRBJ2-3|TRBV5-1
ASSFAGFTDTQY
>TRBJ1-2|TRBV20-1
SALGQGPGGYT
>TRBJ1-2|TRBV15
ATSAYPGTNYGYT
>TRBJ2-3|TRBV2
ASSQTGTNTDTQY
>TRBJ1-2|TRBV5-1
ASRLGPQVSNYGYT
>TRBJ1-6|TRBV12-3/TRBV12-4
ASSRQGPYNSPLH
>TRBJ1-2|TRBV24-1
ATSDQGYGYT
>TRBJ1-2|TRBV3-1
ASSQDGNEYGYT
>TRBJ2-1|TRBV20-1
SALDFGLAGVVGEQF